A single T cell receptor (beta chain) is shown here with its context. The antigen is not known. A J-beta primer mix and a sample-barcoded 5' primer were used in a second PCR of about 7 to 12 cycles. Each CDR3 protein gets one entry after TCRdb re-called the 5' RACE reads with MiXCR. The repertoire holds around 1,600,000 distinct CDR3 sequences, with approximately 39% as singletons. This entry comes from a study of blood T cells in healthy people across ages. About the research overall: About one barcoded beta molecule per two T cells was the capture yield of template switching. Study-wide findings and caveats: Investigators treated diversity estimates from one million T cells as underestimates. Roughly linear declines in TCR beta diversity per million T cells occurred with age. Both naive CD4+ cell counts and diversity were greater in long-lived donors than in aged donors.

V shed 2 bases and J 3 bases; nucleotides not matched to a gene: 3. Germline CDR1 and CDR2: SGDLS and YYNGEE. This CDR3 is 14 amino acids long. This clonotype was obtained from a woman in her late teens or twenties in good health. The specimen sequenced was blood. This chain uses TRBV9 with TRBJ2-3, with 7 positions matching TRBD1. This CDR3 reads CASSVTGMTDTQYF. For the CDR3, the DNA is TGTGCCAGCAGCGTGACAGGGATGACAGATACGCAGTATTTT.